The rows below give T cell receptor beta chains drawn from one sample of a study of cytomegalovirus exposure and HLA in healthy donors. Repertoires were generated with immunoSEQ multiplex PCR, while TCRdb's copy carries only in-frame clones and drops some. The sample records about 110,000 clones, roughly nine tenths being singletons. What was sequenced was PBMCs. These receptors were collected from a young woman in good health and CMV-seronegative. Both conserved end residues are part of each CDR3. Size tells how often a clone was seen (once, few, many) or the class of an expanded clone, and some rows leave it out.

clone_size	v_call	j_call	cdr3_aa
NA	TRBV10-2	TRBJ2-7	CATGQGPSYEQYF
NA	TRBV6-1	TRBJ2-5	CASSEGVAGGKETQYF
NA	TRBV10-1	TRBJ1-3	CASSESFGGRSSGNTIYF
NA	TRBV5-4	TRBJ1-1	CASSLFGQNTGATEAFF
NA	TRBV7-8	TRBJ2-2	CASSLETGGNTGELFF
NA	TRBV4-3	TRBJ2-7	CASSQETSGRAYEQYF
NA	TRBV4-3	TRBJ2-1	CASSHRGLAGGTEQFF
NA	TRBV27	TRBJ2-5	CASSRGGAETQYF
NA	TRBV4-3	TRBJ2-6	CASSQSAGANVLTF
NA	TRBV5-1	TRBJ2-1	CASSVQGAPSYNEQFF
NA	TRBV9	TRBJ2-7	CASSVSFDSSYEQYF
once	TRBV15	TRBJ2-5	CATSVKTGTSVRAQYF
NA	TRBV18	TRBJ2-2	CASVRDRNTGELFF
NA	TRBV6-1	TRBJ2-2	CASSPRGGTGELFF
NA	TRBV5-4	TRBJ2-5	CASSRGLAGGPETQYF
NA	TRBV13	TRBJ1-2	CASSLAGYSGYTF